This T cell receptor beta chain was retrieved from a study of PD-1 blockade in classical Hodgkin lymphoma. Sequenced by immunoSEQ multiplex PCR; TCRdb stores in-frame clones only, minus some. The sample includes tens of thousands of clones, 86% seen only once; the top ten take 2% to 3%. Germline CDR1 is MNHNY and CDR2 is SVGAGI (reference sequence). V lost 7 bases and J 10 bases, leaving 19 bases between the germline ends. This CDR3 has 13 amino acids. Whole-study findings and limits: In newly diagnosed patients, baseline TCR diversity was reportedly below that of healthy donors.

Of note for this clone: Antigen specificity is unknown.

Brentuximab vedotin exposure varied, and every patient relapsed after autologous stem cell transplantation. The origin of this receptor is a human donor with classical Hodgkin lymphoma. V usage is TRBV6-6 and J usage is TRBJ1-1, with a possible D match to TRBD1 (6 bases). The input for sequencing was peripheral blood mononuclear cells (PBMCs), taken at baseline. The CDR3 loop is CASTTRAEGGAFF. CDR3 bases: TGTGCCAGCACCACACGGGCCGAAGGGGGAGCTTTCTTT.